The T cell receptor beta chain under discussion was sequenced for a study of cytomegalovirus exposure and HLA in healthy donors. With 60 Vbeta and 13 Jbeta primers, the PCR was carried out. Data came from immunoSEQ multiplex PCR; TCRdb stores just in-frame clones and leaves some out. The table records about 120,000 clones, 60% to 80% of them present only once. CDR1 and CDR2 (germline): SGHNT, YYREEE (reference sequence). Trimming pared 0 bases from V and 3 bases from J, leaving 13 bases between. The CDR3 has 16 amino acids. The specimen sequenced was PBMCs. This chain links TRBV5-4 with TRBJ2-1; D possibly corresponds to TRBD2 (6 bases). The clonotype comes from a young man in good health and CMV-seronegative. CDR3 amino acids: CASSLGQTAGYNEQFF. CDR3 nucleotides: TGTGCCAGCAGCTTGGGCCAGACAGCGGGCTACAATGAGCAGTTCTTC.